This T cell receptor (beta chain) was observed in a study of Ad26.COV2.S vaccination and SARS-CoV-2 variants. Germline CDR1 is SNHLY and CDR2 is FYNNEI. With 4 bases clipped from V and 8 bases from J, the junction kept 10 bases outside the gene matches. The CDR3 has 15 residues. Measured with immunoSEQ multiplex PCR; TCRdb has only the in-frame clones, and not every one. The data hold fewer than 500,000 clones, with 90% observed a single time. Treatment described: around 19 received Ad26.COV2.S at low or high dose, single or two shots; 5 received placebo; per-sample allocation not given. Sampling occurred on day 63 after the first vaccine or placebo injection.

This chain uses TRBV2 with TRBJ2-1; 8 nucleotides agree with TRBD2. Material: peripheral blood, obtained in a trial of Ad26.COV2.S vaccine versus placebo. The sequence was obtained from a person aged 18-65 years who received the Ad26.COV2.S COVID-19 vaccine or a placebo. CDR3 bases: TGTGCCAGCAGTGTCTTCCGGGAGGGAAGTTATGAGCAGTTCTTC. Its translation: CASSVFREGSYEQFF.